Listed here is a single TCR beta chain. CDR1 and CDR2 (germline): KGHSH, LQKENI. This CDR3 is 16 amino acids long. Trimming removed 1 base at V and 5 bases at J, with 17 bases between. The data originate from a study of breast tumors, draining lymph nodes, adjacent tissues. One entry per CDR3 protein results from TCRdb running MiXCR on the multiplex PCR reads. Of roughly 260,000 distinct CDR3 sequences in the sample, 30% to 35% were seen once. The lymph nodes were axillary draining lymph nodes from breast cancer patients. The rearrangement uses TRBV18 and TRBJ1-1, with a tentative D call TRBD1 (6 bases). The clonotype was recovered from a female donor with breast cancer. Some clones in this sample may be carry-over from other donors' samples. What was sequenced was axillary lymph node tissue. For the CDR3, the DNA is TGTGCCAGCTCACCACGTCCTCGGGGGGCTTTGACTGAAGCTTTCTTT. Protein: CASSPRPRGALTEAFF.